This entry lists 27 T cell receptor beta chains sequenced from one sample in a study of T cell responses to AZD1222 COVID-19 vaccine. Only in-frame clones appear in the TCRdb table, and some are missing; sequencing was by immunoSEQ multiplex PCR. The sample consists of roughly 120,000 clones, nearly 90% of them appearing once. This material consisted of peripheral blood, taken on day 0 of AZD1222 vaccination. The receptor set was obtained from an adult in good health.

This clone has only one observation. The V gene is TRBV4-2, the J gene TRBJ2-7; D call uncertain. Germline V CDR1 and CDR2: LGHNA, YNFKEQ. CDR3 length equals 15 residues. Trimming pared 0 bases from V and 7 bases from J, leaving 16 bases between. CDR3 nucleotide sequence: TGTGCCAGCAGCCAAGATTTTACTGCGGCTTTGGAGCAGTACTTC. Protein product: CASSQDFTAALEQYF.

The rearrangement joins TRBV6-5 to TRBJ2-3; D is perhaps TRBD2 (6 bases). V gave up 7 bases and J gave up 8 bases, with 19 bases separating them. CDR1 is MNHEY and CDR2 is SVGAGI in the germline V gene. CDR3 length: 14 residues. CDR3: CASIGYAGTGTQYF. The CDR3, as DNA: TGTGCCAGCATCGGATATGCGGGAACGGGTACGCAGTATTTT.

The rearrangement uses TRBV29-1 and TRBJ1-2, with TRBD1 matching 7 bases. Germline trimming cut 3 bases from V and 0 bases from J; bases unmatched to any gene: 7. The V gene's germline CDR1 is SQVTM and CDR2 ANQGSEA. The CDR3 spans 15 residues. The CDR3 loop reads CSVEGDSQANYGYTF. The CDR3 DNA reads TGCAGCGTTGAGGGGGACAGTCAAGCTAACTATGGCTACACCTTC.

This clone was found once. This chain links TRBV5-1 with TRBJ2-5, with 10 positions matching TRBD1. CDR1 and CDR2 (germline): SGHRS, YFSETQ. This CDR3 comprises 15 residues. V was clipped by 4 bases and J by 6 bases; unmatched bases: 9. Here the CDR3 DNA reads TGCGCCAGCAGCCCCGGGACAGGGGATAAGAAGACCCAGTACTTC. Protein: CASSPGTGDKKTQYF.

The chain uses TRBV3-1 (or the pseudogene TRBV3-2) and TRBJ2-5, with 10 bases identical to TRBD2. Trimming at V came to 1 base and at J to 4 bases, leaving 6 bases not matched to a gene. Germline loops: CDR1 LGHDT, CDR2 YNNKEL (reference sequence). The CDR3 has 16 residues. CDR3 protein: CASSQAPQRGGETQYF. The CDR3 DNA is TGTGCCAGCAGCCAAGCGCCCCAGCGGGGGGGAGAGACCCAGTACTTC.

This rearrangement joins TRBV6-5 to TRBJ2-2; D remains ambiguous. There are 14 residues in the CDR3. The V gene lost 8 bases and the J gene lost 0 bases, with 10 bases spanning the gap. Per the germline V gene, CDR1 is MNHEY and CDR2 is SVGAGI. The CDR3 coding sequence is TGTGCCAGCGGCCGGCAGGCGAACACCGGGGAGCTGTTTTTT. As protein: CASGRQANTGELFF.

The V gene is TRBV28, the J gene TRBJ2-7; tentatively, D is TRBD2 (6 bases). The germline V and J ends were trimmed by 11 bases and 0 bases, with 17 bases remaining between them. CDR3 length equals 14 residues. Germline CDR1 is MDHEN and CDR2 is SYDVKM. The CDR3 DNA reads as TGTGCCGGTGGAGGGTCGGTAGGCTCCTACGAGCAGTACTTC. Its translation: CAGGGSVGSYEQYF.

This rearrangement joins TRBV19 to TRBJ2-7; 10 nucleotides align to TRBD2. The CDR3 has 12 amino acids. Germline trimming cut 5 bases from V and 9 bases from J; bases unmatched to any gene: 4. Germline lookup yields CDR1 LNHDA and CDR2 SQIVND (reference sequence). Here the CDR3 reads CASSSGTSAQYF. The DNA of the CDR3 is TGTGCCAGTAGTTCAGGGACTAGCGCGCAGTACTTC. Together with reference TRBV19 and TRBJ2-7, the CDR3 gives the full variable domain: DGGITQSPKYLFRKEGQNVTLSCEQNLNHDAMYWYRQDPGQGLRLIYYSQIVNDFQKGDIAEGYSVSREKKESFPLTVTSAQKNPTAFYLCASSSGTSAQYFGPGTRLTVT.

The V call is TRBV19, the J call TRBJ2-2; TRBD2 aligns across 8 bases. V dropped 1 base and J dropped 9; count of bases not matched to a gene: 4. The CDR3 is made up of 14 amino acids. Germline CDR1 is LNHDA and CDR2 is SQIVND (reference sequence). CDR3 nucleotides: TGTGCCAGTAGTATAGGTCGGGAGGGCCGGGAGCTGTTTTTT. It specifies CASSIGREGRELFF.

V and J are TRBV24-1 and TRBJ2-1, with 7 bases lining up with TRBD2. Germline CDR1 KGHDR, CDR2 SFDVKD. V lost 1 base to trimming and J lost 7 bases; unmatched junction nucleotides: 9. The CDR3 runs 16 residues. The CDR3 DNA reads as TGTGCCACCAGTGATTTACGGGAGCGGGGAAGGAATGAGCAGTTCTTC. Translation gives CATSDLRERGRNEQFF.

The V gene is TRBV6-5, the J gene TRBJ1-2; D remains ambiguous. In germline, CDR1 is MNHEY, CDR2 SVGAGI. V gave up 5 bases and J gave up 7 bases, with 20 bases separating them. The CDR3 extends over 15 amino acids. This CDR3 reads CASSRGQNLDFGYTF. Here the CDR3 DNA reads TGTGCCAGCAGTCGAGGGCAGAACTTAGACTTTGGCTACACCTTC.

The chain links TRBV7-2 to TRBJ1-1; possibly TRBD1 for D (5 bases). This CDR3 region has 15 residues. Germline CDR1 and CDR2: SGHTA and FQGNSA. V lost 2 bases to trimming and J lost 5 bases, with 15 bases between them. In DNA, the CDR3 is TGTGCCAGCAGCTTACCAGGGACGGGTAGGACTGAAGCTTTCTTT. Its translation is CASSLPGTGRTEAFF.

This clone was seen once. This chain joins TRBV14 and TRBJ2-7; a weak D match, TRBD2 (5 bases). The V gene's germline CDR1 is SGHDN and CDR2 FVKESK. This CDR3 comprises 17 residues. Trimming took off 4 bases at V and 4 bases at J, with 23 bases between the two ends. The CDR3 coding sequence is TGTGCCAGCAGCCCAAGATTAGTACGCGGAGGTGATTACGAGCAGTACTTC. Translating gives CASSPRLVRGGDYEQYF.

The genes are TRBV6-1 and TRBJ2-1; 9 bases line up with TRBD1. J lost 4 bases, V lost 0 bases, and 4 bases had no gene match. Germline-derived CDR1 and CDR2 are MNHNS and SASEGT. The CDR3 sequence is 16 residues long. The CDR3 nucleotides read TGTGCCAGCAGTGAAGCTGGGACAGGGATTTACAATGAGCAGTTCTTC. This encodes CASSEAGTGIYNEQFF.

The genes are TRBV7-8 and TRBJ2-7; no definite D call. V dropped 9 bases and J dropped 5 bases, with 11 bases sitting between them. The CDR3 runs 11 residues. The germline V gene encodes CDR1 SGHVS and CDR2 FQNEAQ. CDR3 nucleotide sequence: TGTGCCAGTACGTATCGGGACGAGCAGTACTTC. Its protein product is CASTYRDEQYF.

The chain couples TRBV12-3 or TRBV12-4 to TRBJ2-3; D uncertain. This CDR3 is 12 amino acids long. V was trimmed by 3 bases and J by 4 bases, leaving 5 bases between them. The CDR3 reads CASSFSADTQYF. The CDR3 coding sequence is TGTGCCAGCAGTTTCAGCGCAGATACGCAGTATTTT.

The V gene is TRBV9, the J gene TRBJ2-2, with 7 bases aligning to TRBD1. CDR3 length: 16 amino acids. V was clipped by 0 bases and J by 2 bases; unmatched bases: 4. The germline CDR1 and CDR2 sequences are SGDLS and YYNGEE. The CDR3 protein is CASSVATGVNTGELFF. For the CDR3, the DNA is TGTGCCAGCAGCGTAGCTACAGGGGTAAACACCGGGGAGCTGTTTTTT. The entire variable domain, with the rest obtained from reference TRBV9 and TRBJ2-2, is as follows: DSGVTQTPKHLITATGQRVTLRCSPRSGDLSVYWYQQSLDQGLQFLIQYYNGEERAKGNILERFSAQQFPDLHSELNLSSLELGDSALYFCASSVATGVNTGELFFGEGSRLTVL.

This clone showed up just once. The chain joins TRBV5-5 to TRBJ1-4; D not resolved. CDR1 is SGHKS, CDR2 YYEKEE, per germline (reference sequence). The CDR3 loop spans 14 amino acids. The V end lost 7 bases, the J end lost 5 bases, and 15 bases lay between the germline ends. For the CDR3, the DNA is TGTGCCAGCCACACGCCGCCAGAAAATGAAAAACTGTTTTTT. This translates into CASHTPPENEKLFF.

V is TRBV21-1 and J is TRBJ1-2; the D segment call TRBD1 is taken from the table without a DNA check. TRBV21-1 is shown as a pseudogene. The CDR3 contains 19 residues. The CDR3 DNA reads TGTGCCAGCAGCAAAGGAAAGGTTAAACAGGGGGCAACTAACTATGGCTACACCTTC. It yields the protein CASSKGKVKQGATNYGYTF.

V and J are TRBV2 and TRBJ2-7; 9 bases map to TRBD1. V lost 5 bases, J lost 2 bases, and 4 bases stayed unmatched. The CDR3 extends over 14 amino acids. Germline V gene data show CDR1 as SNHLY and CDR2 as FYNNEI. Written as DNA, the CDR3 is TGTGCCAGCAGTTCGACAGGGGGTACCTACGAGCAGTACTTC. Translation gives CASSSTGGTYEQYF.

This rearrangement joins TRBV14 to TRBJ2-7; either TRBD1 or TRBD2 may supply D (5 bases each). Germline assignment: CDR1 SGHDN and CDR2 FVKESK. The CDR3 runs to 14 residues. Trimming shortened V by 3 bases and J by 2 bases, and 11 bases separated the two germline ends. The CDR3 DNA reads TGTGCCAGCAGCCAGGGGGTAGCCACCTACGAGCAGTACTTC. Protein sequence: CASSQGVATYEQYF.

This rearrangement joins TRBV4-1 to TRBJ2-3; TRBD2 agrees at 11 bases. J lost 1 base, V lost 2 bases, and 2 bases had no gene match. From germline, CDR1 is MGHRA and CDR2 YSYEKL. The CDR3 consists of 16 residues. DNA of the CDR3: TGCGCCAGCAGCCAACTTAGCGGGGGGGGCACAGATACGCAGTATTTT. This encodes CASSQLSGGGTDTQYF.

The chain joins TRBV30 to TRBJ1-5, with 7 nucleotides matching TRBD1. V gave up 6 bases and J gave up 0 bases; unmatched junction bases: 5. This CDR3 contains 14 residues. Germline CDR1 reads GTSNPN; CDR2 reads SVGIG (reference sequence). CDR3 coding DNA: TGTGCCTGTAAGACAGGGACTAGCAATCAGCCCCAGCATTTT. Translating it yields CACKTGTSNQPQHF.

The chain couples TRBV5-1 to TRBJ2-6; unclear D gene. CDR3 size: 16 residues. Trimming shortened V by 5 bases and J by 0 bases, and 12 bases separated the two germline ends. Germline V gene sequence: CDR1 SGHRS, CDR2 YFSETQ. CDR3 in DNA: TGCGCCAGCAGTTACCAACCGAACTCTGGGGCCAACGTCCTGACTTTC. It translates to CASSYQPNSGANVLTF.

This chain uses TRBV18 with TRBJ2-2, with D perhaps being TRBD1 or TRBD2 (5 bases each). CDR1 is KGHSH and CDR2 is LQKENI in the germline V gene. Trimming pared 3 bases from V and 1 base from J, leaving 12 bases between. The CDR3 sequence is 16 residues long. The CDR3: CASSPYGTKNTGELFF. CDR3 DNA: TGTGCCAGCTCACCCTACGGGACCAAGAACACCGGGGAGCTGTTTTTT.

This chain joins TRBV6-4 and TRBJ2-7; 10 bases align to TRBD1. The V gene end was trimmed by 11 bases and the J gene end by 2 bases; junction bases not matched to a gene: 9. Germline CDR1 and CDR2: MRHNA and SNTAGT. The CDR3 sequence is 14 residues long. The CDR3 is CALTGTGDAYEQYF. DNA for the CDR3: TGTGCCCTTACTGGGACAGGGGACGCCTACGAGCAGTACTTC.

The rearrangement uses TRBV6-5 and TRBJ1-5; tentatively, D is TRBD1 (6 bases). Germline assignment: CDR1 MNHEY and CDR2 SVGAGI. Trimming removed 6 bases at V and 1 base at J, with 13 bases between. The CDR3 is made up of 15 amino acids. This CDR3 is CASRSRGGSNQPQHF. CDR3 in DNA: TGTGCCAGCAGATCTAGGGGGGGAAGCAATCAGCCCCAGCATTTT.